These T cell receptor beta chains were read from a single sample in a study of cytomegalovirus exposure and HLA in healthy donors. TCRdb's copy holds only in-frame clones and misses some; the assay was immunoSEQ multiplex PCR. In the table there are about 120,000 clones, about 83% of which are singletons. What was sequenced was PBMCs. The origin of the receptors is a female donor in good health and CMV-seronegative. Each CDR3 is given with its conserved first and last residue. D genes are given only for firm matches. Size is stated for part of the rows, as once, few or many counts, or as a class when the clone is expanded.

clone_size	v_call	d_call	j_call	cdr3_length	cdr3_aa	cdr3_nt
-	TRBV5-4	-	TRBJ1-2	15	CASSYVLSLNYGYTF	TGTGCCAGCAGCTACGTATTATCACTTAACTATGGCTACACCTTC
-	TRBV12-5	-	TRBJ2-7	18	CASGLVLGGGRGSYEQYF	TGTGCTAGTGGTTTGGTACTAGGGGGGGGGAGGGGATCCTACGAGCAGTACTTC
-	TRBV6-6	-	TRBJ1-1	15	CASSYSSRGNTEAFF	TGTGCCAGCAGTTACTCAAGCAGGGGTAACACTGAAGCTTTCTTT
-	TRBV4-1	-	TRBJ2-1	15	CASSQDPGHYNEQFF	TGCGCCAGCAGCCAAGATCCGGGACACTACAATGAGCAGTTCTTC
-	TRBV5-1	TRBD2	TRBJ2-7	15	CASSFIAGGGYEQYF	TGCGCCAGCAGTTTCATAGCGGGGGGAGGGTACGAGCAGTACTTC
-	TRBV6-4	TRBD1	TRBJ1-2	16	CASSVGGTGLNYGYTF	TGTGCCAGCAGTGTTGGCGGGACAGGCTTAAACTATGGCTACACCTTC
few	TRBV5-4	-	TRBJ1-1	13	CASSRAGNTEAFF	TGTGCCAGCAGCCGGGCGGGGAACACTGAAGCTTTCTTT
-	TRBV16	-	TRBJ1-1	15	CASSHTTGKNTEAFF	TGTGCCAGCAGCCATACAACAGGGAAGAACACTGAAGCTTTCTTT
-	TRBV10-2	TRBD1	TRBJ1-2	14	CASSVKQGQDGYTF	TGCGCCAGCAGTGTCAAACAGGGGCAGGATGGCTACACCTTC
-	TRBV27	TRBD1	TRBJ2-7	15	CASRSTGTAGYEQYF	TGTGCCAGCAGATCCACCGGGACAGCCGGCTACGAGCAGTACTTC
-	TRBV7-2	-	TRBJ2-1	13	CASSPPSYNEQFF	TGTGCCAGCAGCCCTCCCTCCTACAATGAGCAGTTCTTC
-	TRBV18	-	TRBJ2-3	13	CASSPMEGDTQYF	TGTGCCAGCTCACCTATGGAGGGGGATACGCAGTATTTT